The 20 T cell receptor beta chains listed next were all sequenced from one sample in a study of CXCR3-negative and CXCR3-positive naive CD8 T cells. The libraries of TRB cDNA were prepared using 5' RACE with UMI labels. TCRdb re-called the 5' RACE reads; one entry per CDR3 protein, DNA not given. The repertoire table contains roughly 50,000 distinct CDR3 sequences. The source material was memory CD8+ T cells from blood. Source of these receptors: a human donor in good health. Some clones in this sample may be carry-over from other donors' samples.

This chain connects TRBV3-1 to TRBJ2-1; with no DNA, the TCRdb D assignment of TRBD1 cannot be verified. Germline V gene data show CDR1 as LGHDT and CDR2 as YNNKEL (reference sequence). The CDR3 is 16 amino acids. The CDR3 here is CASSQDPILEGDEQFF.

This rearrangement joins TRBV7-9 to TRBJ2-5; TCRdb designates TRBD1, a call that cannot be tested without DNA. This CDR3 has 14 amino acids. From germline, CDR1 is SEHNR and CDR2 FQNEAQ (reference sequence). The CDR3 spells CASSGPDSQETQYF.

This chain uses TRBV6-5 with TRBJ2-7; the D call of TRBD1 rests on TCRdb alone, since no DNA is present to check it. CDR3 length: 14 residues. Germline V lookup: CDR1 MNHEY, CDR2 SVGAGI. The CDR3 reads CASSYQGPSYEQYF.

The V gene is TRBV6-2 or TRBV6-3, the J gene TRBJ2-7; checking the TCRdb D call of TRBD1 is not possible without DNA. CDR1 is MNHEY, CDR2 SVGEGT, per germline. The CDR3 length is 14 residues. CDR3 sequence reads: CASSPRPGLYEQYF.

The CDR3 is CSVEERQGTSYEQYF. J is TRBJ2-7 and V is TRBV29-1; TCRdb calls TRBD1, which cannot be checked without DNA. This CDR3 is 15 amino acids long. Germline CDR1 SQVTM, CDR2 ANQGSEA.

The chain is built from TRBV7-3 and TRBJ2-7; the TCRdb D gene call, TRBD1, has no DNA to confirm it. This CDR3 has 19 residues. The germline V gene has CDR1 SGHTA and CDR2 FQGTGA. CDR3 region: CASGIRDAWNRPQLGEQYF. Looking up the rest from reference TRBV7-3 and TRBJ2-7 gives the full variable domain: GAGVSQTPSNKVTEKGKYVELRCDPISGHTALYWYRQSLGQGPEFLIYFQGTGAADDSGLPNDRFFAVRPEGSVSTLKIQRTERGDSAVYLCASGIRDAWNRPQLGEQYFGPGTRLTVT.

The CDR3: CASSLTQGGSTEAFF. The V call is TRBV7-3, the J call TRBJ1-1; TCRdb lists TRBD1, though no DNA is available to test this call. There are 15 residues in the CDR3. CDR1 is SGHTA and CDR2 is FQGTGA in the germline V gene.

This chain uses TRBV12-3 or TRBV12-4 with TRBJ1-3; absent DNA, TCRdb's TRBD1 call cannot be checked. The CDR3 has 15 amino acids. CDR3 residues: CASNSIRDRENTIYF.

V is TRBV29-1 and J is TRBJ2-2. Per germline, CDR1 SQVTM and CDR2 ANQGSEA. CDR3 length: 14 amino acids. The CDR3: CSVVTEKNTGELFF.

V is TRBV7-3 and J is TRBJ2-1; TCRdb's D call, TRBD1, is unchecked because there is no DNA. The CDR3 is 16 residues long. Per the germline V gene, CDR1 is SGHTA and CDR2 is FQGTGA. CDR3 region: CASSLRDTAFYNEQFF.

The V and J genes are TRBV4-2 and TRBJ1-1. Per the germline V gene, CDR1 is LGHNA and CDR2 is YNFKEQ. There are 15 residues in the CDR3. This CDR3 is CASSQDGGSNTEAFF.

CDR3: CASSSRQGLWTELRTDTQYF. This chain uses TRBV5-1 with TRBJ2-3; without DNA, the TCRdb call of TRBD1 cannot be checked. The germline V gene has CDR1 SGHRS and CDR2 YFSETQ. The CDR3 has 20 amino acids.

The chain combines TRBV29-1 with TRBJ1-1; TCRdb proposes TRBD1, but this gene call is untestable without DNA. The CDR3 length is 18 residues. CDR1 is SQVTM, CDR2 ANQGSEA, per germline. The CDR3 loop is CSVAPRGTDRLVHTEAFF.

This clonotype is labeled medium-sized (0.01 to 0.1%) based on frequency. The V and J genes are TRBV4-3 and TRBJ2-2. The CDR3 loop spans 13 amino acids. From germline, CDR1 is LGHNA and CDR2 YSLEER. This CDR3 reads CASSHSEIGELFF.

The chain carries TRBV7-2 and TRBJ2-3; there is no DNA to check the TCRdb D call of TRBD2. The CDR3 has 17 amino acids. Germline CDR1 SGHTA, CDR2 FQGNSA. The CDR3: CASSLTVAGAYTATQYF.

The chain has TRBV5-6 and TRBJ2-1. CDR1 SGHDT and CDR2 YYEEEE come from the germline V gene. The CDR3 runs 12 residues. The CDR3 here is CASSPTSGLWFF.

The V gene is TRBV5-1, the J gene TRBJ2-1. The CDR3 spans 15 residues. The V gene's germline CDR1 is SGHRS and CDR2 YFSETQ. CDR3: CASSLEGNRYNEQFF.

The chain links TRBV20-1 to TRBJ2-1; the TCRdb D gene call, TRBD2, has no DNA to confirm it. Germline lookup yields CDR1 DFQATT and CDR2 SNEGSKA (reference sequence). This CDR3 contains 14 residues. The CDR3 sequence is CSASGTRATDEQFF.

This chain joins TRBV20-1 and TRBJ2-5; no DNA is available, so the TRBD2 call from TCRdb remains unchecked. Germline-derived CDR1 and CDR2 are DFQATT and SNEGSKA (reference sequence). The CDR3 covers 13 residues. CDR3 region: CSARGQGRETQYF.

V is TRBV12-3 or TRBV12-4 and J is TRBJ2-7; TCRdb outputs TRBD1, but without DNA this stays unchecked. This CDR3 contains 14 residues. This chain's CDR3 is CASSFSERASEQYF.